The subject of this entry is one TCR beta chain. The antigen is unknown. The CDR3 extends over 15 amino acids. J lost 5 bases, V lost 7 bases, and 5 bases had no gene match. Germline V gives CDR1 LNHDA, CDR2 SQIVND (reference sequence). Clones were read by immunoSEQ multiplex PCR, and TCRdb kept only the in-frame ones, dropping some. The sample includes about 23,000 clones, 92% of them seen just once. The data derive from a study of lymphopenia after photon versus proton radiotherapy. Regarding the study as a whole: Relative stability marked proton patients; photon patients lost diversity and naive cells. A bigger post-nadir fall in TCR diversity correlated inversely with survival time in deceased patients. Authors raise, but do not show, better survival with proton therapy. After lymphocyte nadir, photon-treated repertoires showed oligoclonal expansion, especially CD8+ Temra.

The rearrangement links TRBV19 to TRBJ2-3, with 14 bases that match TRBD2. This TCR derives from a woman in her 70s with pancreatic cancer. Some clones in this sample may be carry-over from other donors' samples. The sequenced sample was peripheral blood, obtained from a patient treated with proton-based radiotherapy. The CDR3 DNA reads TGTGCCAGTACCCGGACTAGCGGGAGGAAAGATACGCAGTATTTT. Protein sequence: CASTRTSGRKDTQYF. The whole variable domain, remainder taken from reference TRBV19 and TRBJ2-3, is DGGITQSPKYLFRKEGQNVTLSCEQNLNHDAMYWYRQDPGQGLRLIYYSQIVNDFQKGDIAEGYSVSREKKESFPLTVTSAQKNPTAFYLCASTRTSGRKDTQYFGPGTRLTVL.